This T cell receptor beta chain is from a study of blood T cell repertoires in COVID-19 (dated by TCRdb to the early 2020s). Study-wide context: Samples from collaborators originated in the United States, Italy and Spain and spanned both the acute and convalescent phases of COVID-19. A de-identified subject ID, COVID-19 status, age in years and sex were almost always included in the sample metadata. Deeply sampled blood TCRbeta repertoires from subjects exposed to, actively infected with, or recovered from COVID-19 were included in the dataset. The samples were drawn from two sources: the first 160 participants of the ongoing ImmuneRACE study, and 1,200 or so subjects contributed by 6 global collaborators. Where HLA class I and class II types were available, the types were taken from metadata supplied by the sample provider, not from assay-based typing. The repertoires were made available in a free public database intended to serve as a resource for research on the immune response to SARS-CoV-2. The prospective study material was composed of cDNA or gDNA derived from T cells, B-cell-depleted T cells, or PBMCs.

The junction carries 14 bases between V and J, which are trimmed by 4 bases and 8 bases respectively. The CDR3 sequence holds 13 residues, the cysteine and phenylalanine included. Of the read, only the CDR3 DNA is kept; its 39 bases are in frame from base 1. The germline V gene provides CDR1 MDHEN and CDR2 SYDVKM. A note on this clone: Its antigen target is currently unknown. Per-nucleotide qualities are absent, and no much larger clonotype sits a single base away.

The immunoSEQ Assay, a bias-controlled multiplex PCR, was used to amplify TCRbeta CDR3 regions from genomic DNA. Concerning the study's data processing: The number of nucleated cells in each sample was estimated from the amplification of reference gene primers within the assay. To quantify the absolute abundance of each unique TCRbeta CDR3 rearrangement, sequence reads were collapsed and filtered. For each sample, productive Simpson clonality was calculated as the square root of Simpson's diversity index over productive rearrangements. TCRdb provides this immuneACCESS table in a form limited to in-frame rearrangements. Some clones are lacking; in checked studies, under half of them reflect an unresolved V gene, and why the rest are absent is not known. V and J calls and clone size are as listed in that table; D and trimming were resolved from the DNA. A total of about 480,000 clones appear in this sample, about 91% of them only once. The ten largest clonotypes hold 10% to 15% of the sample.

Study-level results and caveats: Clinical and demographic metadata were provided uncurated, with the amount varying by source and participant.

In Seattle, one collaborating source enrolled patients while the infection was active and tracked those patients longitudinally over the course of disease. The collaborating institutions used their own protocols to collect whole blood in K2EDTA tubes. For TCRbeta analysis, collaborator samples were shipped as frozen whole blood, as isolated PBMCs, or as DNA extracted from either sample type. The sequenced sample was peripheral blood. The receptor comes from a woman aged 45 to 65 with COVID-19, enrolled during active disease. The receptor chain draws on TRBV28 and TRBJ1-2; TRBD1 is perhaps the D gene, given 6 matching bases. Here the CDR3 is given as CASSYRAPRGYTF. Here is the DNA: TGTGCCAGCAGTTACAGGGCCCCCCGGGGCTACACCTTC.